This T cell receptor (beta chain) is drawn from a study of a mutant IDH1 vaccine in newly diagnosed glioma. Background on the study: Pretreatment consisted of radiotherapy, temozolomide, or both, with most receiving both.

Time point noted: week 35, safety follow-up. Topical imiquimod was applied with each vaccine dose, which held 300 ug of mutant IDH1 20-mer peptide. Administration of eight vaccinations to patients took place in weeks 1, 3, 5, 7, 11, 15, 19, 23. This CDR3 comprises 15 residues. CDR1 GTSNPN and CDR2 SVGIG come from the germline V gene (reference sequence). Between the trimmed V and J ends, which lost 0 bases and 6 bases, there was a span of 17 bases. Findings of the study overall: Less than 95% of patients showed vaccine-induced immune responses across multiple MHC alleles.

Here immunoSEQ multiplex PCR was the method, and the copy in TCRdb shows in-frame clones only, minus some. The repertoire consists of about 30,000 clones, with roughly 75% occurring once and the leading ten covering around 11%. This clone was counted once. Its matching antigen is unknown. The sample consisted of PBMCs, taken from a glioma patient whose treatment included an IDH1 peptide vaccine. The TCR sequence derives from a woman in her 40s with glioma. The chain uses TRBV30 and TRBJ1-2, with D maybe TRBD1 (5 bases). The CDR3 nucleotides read TGTGCCTGGAGTGTGTGGAGGGGAAGGGTAGATGGCTACACCTTC. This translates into CAWSVWRGRVDGYTF.